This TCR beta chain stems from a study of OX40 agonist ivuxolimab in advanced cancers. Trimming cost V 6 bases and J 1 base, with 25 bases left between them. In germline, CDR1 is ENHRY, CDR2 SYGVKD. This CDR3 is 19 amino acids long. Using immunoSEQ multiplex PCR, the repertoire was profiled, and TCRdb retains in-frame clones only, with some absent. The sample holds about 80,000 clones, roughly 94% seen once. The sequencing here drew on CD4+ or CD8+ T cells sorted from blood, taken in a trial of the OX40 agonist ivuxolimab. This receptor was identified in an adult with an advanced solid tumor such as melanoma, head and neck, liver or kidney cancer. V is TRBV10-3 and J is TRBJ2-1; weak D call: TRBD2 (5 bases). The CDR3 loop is CAIREVATYDQLSYNEQFF. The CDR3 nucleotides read TGTGCCATCAGGGAGGTAGCGACCTATGACCAGCTGTCCTACAATGAGCAGTTCTTC.